This TCR beta chain originates from a study of shared clonotypes between healthy human individuals. Broader study findings: All-four-donor shared clonotypes had higher generation probabilities than non-shared clonotypes did.

A remark on this clone: Antigen specificity is unknown.

Positively selected for CCR7, the CD45RO-negative cells used as naive CD8 cells excluded terminally differentiated effector memory CD45RA+ cells. Sequenced by immunoSEQ multiplex PCR; TCRdb stores in-frame clones only, minus some. The sample consists of some 2 million clones, about 94% of them appearing once. The germline V gene has CDR1 SEHNR and CDR2 FQNEAQ (reference sequence). This CDR3 is 11 amino acids long. Unmatched junction bases numbered 0, after V lost 6 bases and J lost 10 bases. The receptor comes from a man younger than 35 in good health. Sequencing was carried out using naive CD8+ T cells sorted from blood. The genes are TRBV7-9 and TRBJ2-1; TRBD2 matches 10 bases. CDR3 in DNA: TGTGCCAGCAGACTAGCGGGGGAGCAGTTCTTC. Translation gives CASRLAGEQFF.